Below, 24 T cell receptor beta chains from the same sample are listed, as sequenced in a study of spatial heterogeneity in lung cancer. Stated time point: sample taken at primary tumor resection. Broader study findings: The number of expanded tumor alpha and beta chains correlated with mutation number.

For these TCRs, the target antigens are not known. One entry per CDR3 protein, called by TCRdb with MiXCR from the 5' RACE reads. This table holds 20,000 to 25,000 distinct CDR3 sequences, 8.8% found once. The source material was lung tumor tissue, sampled at surgery. The receptors come from a male donor with early-stage non-small cell lung cancer.

This clonotype was seen many times. The gene calls are TRBV7-8 and TRBJ1-1; D not resolved. Trimming took 5 bases from V and 2 from J, leaving 12 bases between them. Germline loops: CDR1 SGHVS, CDR2 FQNEAQ. This CDR3 has 14 amino acids. CDR3 nucleotides: TGTGCCAGCAGCCTCCAGAGGTCCAACACTGAAGCTTTCTTT. Encoded protein: CASSLQRSNTEAFF.

V and J are TRBV29-1 and TRBJ2-3; D not certain. Germline-derived CDR1 and CDR2 are SQVTM and ANQGSEA. The CDR3 sequence is 13 residues long. Trimming stripped 3 bases from V and 0 bases from J, with 7 bases between. The CDR3 DNA reads as TGCAGCGTTGATCCCGGGAGCACAGATACGCAGTATTTT. It encodes CSVDPGSTDTQYF.

The CDR3 bases are TGTGCCACCGAAGCCAGGATTTCCTACGAGCAGTACTTC. This translates into CATEARISYEQYF. The V and J genes are TRBV6-1 and TRBJ2-7; the D is unclear. Germline V CDR1 and CDR2: MNHNS, SASEGT. The CDR3 has 13 residues. Trimming pared 10 bases from V and 1 base from J, leaving 14 bases between.

This clonotype occurred many times. The chain is built from TRBV7-6 and TRBJ2-5; D is unclear. Germline V gives CDR1 SGHVS, CDR2 FNYEAQ. V dropped 6 bases and J dropped 5 bases, with 10 bases sitting between them. The CDR3 has 12 residues. The CDR3 nucleotides read TGTGCCAGCAGGCCCGATGCGGAGACCCAGTACTTC. Translated: CASRPDAETQYF.

The chain has TRBV6-6 and TRBJ2-7; TRBD1 aligns across 9 bases. The CDR3 is made up of 14 amino acids. Germline values: CDR1 MNHNY, CDR2 SVGAGI (reference sequence). V lost 5 bases, J lost 1 base, and 3 bases stayed unmatched. For the CDR3, the DNA is TGTGCCAGCAGTAGGGGACAGGGTTCCTACGAGCAGTACTTC. It is translated as CASSRGQGSYEQYF.

This clonotype was counted at least ten times. The genes are TRBV5-1 and TRBJ1-2; tentative D call: TRBD1 (5 bases). Germline CDR1 and CDR2: SGHRS and YFSETQ. The CDR3 contains 14 residues. Trimming pared 2 bases from V and 4 bases from J, leaving 12 bases between. The CDR3 is CASSFGGGTYGYTF. CDR3 DNA sequence: TGCGCCAGCAGCTTCGGAGGTGGGACCTATGGCTACACCTTC.

At least ten counts were recorded for this clonotype. The V gene is TRBV28, the J gene TRBJ2-7, with 7 bases that match TRBD2. The CDR3 runs 20 residues. Trimming took 5 bases from V and 3 from J; bases not matched to a gene: 25. Germline loops: CDR1 MDHEN, CDR2 SYDVKM. The CDR3 spells CASSELGLRERQGAGYEQYF. The CDR3 DNA is TGTGCCAGCAGTGAGCTAGGTCTGCGGGAGCGCCAAGGGGCTGGCTACGAGCAGTACTTC.

The chain recombines TRBV5-5 with TRBJ2-3; TRBD1 matches at 8 bases. After removal of 3 bases from V and 3 bases from J, the junction contained 3 bases not matched to a gene. CDR3 length: 14 residues. Germline V gene data show CDR1 as SGHKS and CDR2 as YYEKEE (reference sequence). Written as DNA, the CDR3 is TGTGCCAGCAGCTACGGACAGGGTACAGATACGCAGTATTTT. It codes for CASSYGQGTDTQYF.

This clonotype was found many times. The chain combines TRBV10-3 with TRBJ2-1; D may be TRBD1 or TRBD2 (6 bases each). Trimming cost V 3 bases and J 8 bases, with 20 bases left between them. The CDR3 covers 16 residues. From germline, CDR1 is ENHRY and CDR2 SYGVKD. CDR3 sequence: CAISEPPTRRGDEQFF. The DNA of the CDR3 is TGTGCCATCAGTGAACCTCCAACACGGAGGGGGGATGAGCAGTTCTTC.

V and J are TRBV18 and TRBJ2-7; D may be TRBD2 (6 bases). V was cut by 2 bases and J by 5 bases, with 16 bases left in between. The CDR3 is made up of 15 amino acids. Germline V gene sequence: CDR1 KGHSH, CDR2 LQKENI. Here the CDR3 reads CASSPGLTGDDEQYF. CDR3 DNA: TGTGCCAGCTCACCAGGCTTAACGGGGGACGACGAGCAGTACTTC.

This clonotype showed up just a few times. The chain combines TRBV4-2 with TRBJ2-3, with D tentatively TRBD2 (6 bases). Trimming took off 4 bases at V and 2 bases at J, with 19 bases between the two ends. CDR3 length equals 17 residues. In germline, CDR1 is LGHNA, CDR2 YNFKEQ. The CDR3 sequence: CASSPRLVLILTDTQYF. Here the CDR3 DNA reads TGTGCCAGCAGCCCCAGACTAGTTTTGATCCTCACAGATACGCAGTATTTT.

This clonotype came up many times. The CDR3 region is CSVGASGRARTYEQYF. CDR3 DNA: TGCAGCGTCGGGGCTAGCGGGAGGGCCCGTACCTACGAGCAGTACTTC. V gene TRBV29-1 combines with J gene TRBJ2-7; 12 bases fit TRBD2. CDR3 length: 16 residues. Germline V gene data show CDR1 as SQVTM and CDR2 as ANQGSEA. V trimming: 6 bases; J trimming: 2 bases; junction bases outside the gene matches: 11.

This clonotype was seen at least ten times. This chain joins TRBV4-1 and TRBJ2-2; 9 bases agree with TRBD1. Germline V lookup: CDR1 MGHRA, CDR2 YSYEKL. The length of the CDR3 is 24 residues. V lost 1 base to trimming and J lost 5 bases; unmatched junction nucleotides: 29. This CDR3 is CASSQVIYWDRVQLALKWTGELFF. As DNA, the CDR3 is TGCGCCAGCAGCCAAGTGATTTACTGGGACAGGGTACAACTAGCGTTAAAGTGGACCGGGGAGCTGTTTTTT.

This clonotype appeared a few times. The J gene is TRBJ1-2, the V gene TRBV3-1; D is uncertain. Germline V gene data show CDR1 as LGHDT and CDR2 as YNNKEL (reference sequence). Trimming cost V 0 bases and J 8 bases, with 13 bases left between them. The CDR3 spans 14 residues. The CDR3 DNA follows: TGTGCCAGCAGCCAAGATTCGGGGTTATTCGGCTACACCTTC. Translated, it gives CASSQDSGLFGYTF.

This clonotype showed up many times. The chain couples TRBV4-1 to TRBJ2-7, with 8 bases that match TRBD1. Unmatched junction bases numbered 5, after V lost 3 bases and J lost 1 base. The CDR3 extends over 15 amino acids. In germline, CDR1 is MGHRA, CDR2 YSYEKL. The CDR3 nucleotides read TGCGCCAGCAGCCACCTGACAGGGGATTCCTACGAGCAGTACTTC. The encoded protein is CASSHLTGDSYEQYF.

This clonotype was observed at least ten times. The V and J genes are TRBV6-6 and TRBJ2-1; TRBD2 matches 9 bases. Unmatched junction bases numbered 8, after V lost 6 bases and J lost 8 bases. The CDR3 has 14 residues. The germline gives CDR1 MNHNY, CDR2 SVGAGI (reference sequence). The CDR3 bases are TGTGCCAGCAGGTCTAGCGGGAAACACCATGAGCAGTTCTTC. Protein sequence: CASRSSGKHHEQFF.

This clonotype has ten or more counts. The rearrangement joins TRBV9 to TRBJ2-5; 7 bases line up with TRBD1. Germline V CDR1 and CDR2: SGDLS, YYNGEE. Germline trimming cut 5 bases from V and 5 bases from J; bases unmatched to any gene: 9. CDR3 length equals 14 residues. The CDR3 DNA follows: TGTGCCAGCAGTGTCCAGGGGGAGAGGGAGACCCAGTACTTC. Amino acid sequence: CASSVQGERETQYF.

There are many counts of this clonotype. The V and J genes are TRBV28 and TRBJ2-5; D ambiguous. Trimming pared 7 bases from V and 1 base from J, leaving 10 bases between. CDR1 and CDR2 from the germline V gene are MDHEN and SYDVKM. This CDR3 has 13 residues. The CDR3 DNA reads TGTGCCAGCATAAGTGGTGGCCAAGAGACCCAGTACTTC. Translating gives CASISGGQETQYF.

The J gene is TRBJ1-6, the V gene TRBV3-1, with D possibly TRBD1 on 5 matching bases. CDR1 and CDR2 (germline): LGHDT, YNNKEL (reference sequence). The CDR3 is 16 residues long. V was cut by 2 bases and J by 7 bases, with 15 bases left in between. In nucleotides, the CDR3 is TGTGCCAGCAGCCAACGAGATTATGGACACAATTCACCCCTCCACTTT. Encoded protein: CASSQRDYGHNSPLHF.

This clonotype is medium-sized. The gene calls are TRBV28 and TRBJ1-1, with D possibly TRBD1 on 5 matching bases. V was trimmed by 5 bases and J by 0 bases, leaving 13 bases between them. Germline V gene sequence: CDR1 MDHEN, CDR2 SYDVKM. CDR3 length: 15 amino acids. CDR3 DNA: TGTGCCAGCAGTGGGGCGGTTGGGATGAACACTGAAGCTTTCTTT. This sequence encodes CASSGAVGMNTEAFF.

This chain connects TRBV9 to TRBJ2-1, with a possible D match to TRBD1 (6 bases). The CDR3 totals 17 residues. The V gene's germline CDR1 is SGDLS and CDR2 YYNGEE. Trimming removed 4 bases at V and 0 bases at J, with 17 bases between. For the CDR3, the DNA is TGTGCCAGCAGCCCTTCCGGGACACAGAACTCCTACAATGAGCAGTTCTTC. This translates into CASSPSGTQNSYNEQFF.

This clonotype was seen more than once but under ten times. This chain uses TRBV11-1 with TRBJ1-2, with D hard to call. The V and J ends lost 5 bases and 4 bases respectively, with 14 bases between them. The germline gives CDR1 SGHAT, CDR2 FQDESV (reference sequence). The CDR3 spans 14 residues. CDR3 DNA sequence: TGTGCCAGCAGCCTTCATGGAACCAGCTATGGCTACACCTTC. Translated: CASSLHGTSYGYTF. The variable domain in full, completed from reference TRBV11-1 and TRBJ1-2, reads EAEVAQSPRYKITEKSQAVAFWCDPISGHATLYWYRQILGQGPELLVQFQDESVVDDSQLPKDRFSAERLKGVDSTLKIQPAELGDSAMYLCASSLHGTSYGYTFGSGTRLTVV.

By share, this clonotype counts as medium-sized (0.01 to 0.1%). This chain joins TRBV11-2 and TRBJ2-5, with D perhaps matching TRBD2 (6 bases). The CDR3 has 16 residues. Per germline, CDR1 SGHAT and CDR2 FQNNGV. Deletions cut 0 bases from V and 2 bases from J, with 13 bases between. The CDR3 protein is CASSLEWGLTQETQYF. CDR3 bases: TGTGCCAGCAGCTTAGAGTGGGGACTGACTCAAGAGACCCAGTACTTC.

This clonotype was seen a handful of times. The V call is TRBV21-1, the J call TRBJ2-2; the DNA was not compared with TRBD1, the D call given in the table. TRBV21-1 is an annotated pseudogene. The CDR3 length is 16 residues. In DNA, the CDR3 is TGTGCCAGCTCCCCCCCATGCAGGGCGAACACCGGGGAGCTGTTTTTT. Translated, it gives CASSPPCRANTGELFF.